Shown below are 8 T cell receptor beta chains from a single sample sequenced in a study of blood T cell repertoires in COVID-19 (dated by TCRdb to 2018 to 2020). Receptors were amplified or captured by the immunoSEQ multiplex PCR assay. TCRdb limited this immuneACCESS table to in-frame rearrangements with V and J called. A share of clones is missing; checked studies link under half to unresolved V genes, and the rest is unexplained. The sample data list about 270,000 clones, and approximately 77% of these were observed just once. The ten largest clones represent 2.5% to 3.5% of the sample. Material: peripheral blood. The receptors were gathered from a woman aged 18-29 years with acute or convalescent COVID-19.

The CDR3 DNA follows: TGTGCCAGCTCACCACCGTGGACTAGTCAAGGGGAGCTGTTTTTT. Its translation: CASSPPWTSQGELFF. V is TRBV18 and J is TRBJ2-2; 7 bases map to TRBD2. CDR3 length equals 15 residues. Germline V gives CDR1 KGHSH, CDR2 LQKENI. V was pared by 0 bases and J by 8 bases, with 6 bases of the junction left unmatched.

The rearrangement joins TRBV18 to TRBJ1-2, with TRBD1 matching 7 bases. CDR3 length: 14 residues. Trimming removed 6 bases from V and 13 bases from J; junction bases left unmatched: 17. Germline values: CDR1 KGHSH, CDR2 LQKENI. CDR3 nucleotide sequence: TGTGCCAGCTCTCCGATATCGGGGACAGTCCAGGTCACCTTC. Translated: CASSPISGTVQVTF.

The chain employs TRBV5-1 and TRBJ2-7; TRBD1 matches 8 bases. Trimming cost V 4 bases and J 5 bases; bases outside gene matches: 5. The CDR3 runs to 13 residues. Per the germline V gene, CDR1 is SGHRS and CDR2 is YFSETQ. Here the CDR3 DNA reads TGCGCCAGCAGCAGGACAGGGATCAACGAGCAGTACTTC. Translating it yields CASSRTGINEQYF.

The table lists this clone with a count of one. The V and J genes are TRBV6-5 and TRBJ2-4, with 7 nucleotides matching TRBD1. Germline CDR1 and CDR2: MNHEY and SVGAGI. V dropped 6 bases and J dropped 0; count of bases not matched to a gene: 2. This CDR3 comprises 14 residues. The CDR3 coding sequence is TGTGCCAGCAGCAGACAGGGAGCCAAAAACATTCAGTACTTC. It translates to CASSRQGAKNIQYF.

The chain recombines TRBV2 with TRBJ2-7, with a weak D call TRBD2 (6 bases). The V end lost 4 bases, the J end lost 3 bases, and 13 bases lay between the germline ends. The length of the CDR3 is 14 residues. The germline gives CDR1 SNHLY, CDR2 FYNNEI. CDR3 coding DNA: TGTGCCAGCAGTGGGCGGGGAAAGATCTACGAGCAGTACTTC. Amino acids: CASSGRGKIYEQYF.

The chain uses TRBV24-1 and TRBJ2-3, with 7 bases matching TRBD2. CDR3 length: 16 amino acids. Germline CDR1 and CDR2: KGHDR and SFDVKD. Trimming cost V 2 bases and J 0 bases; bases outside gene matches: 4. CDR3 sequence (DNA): TGTGCCACCAGTGATTGGACTAGTACTAGCACAGATACGCAGTATTTT. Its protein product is CATSDWTSTSTDTQYF.

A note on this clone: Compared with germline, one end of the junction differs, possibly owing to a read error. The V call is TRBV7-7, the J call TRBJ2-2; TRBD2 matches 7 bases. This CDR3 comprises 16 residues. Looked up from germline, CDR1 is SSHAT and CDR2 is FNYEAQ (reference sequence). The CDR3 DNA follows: TGTGCTAGCAGCTTAGGGGCTAGCGGGAACACCGGGGAGCTGTTTTTT. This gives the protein CASSLGASGNTGELFF. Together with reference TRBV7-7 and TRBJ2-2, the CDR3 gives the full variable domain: GAGVSQSPRYKVTKRGQDVTLRCDPISSHATLYWYQQALGQGPEFLTYFNYEAQPDKSGLPSDRFSAERPEGSISTLTIQRTEQRDSAMYRCASSLGASGNTGELFFGEGSRLTVL.

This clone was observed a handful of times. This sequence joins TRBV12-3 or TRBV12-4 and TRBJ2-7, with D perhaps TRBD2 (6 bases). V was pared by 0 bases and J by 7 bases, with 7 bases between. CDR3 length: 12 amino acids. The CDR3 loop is CASSLAGGEQYF. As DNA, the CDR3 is TGTGCCAGCAGTTTAGCGGGGGGAGAGCAGTACTTC.